This TCR beta chain is from a study of neurological immune-mediated disorders. Findings of the study overall: The most TCR clonal expansion was seen in HTLV-1-associated myelopathy, whereas the least was seen in multiple sclerosis, below the level in healthy controls.

This clonotype was picked up many times. Its antigen remains unidentified. 5'RACE generated cDNA with 10-nucleotide random UMIs. Sequencing runs each yielded over 180 million TCR-beta sequences from 15-18 subjects. TCRdb called the 5' RACE reads again in MiXCR, with one record for every CDR3 protein. Of about 42,000 distinct CDR3 sequences listed, around a fifth are singletons. Time point defined: technical triplicate 3. 2 million unsorted PBMCs were stored in RNAlater at -80 °C before RNA extraction. The CDR3 contains 16 residues. Germline V gene sequence: CDR1 KGHSH, CDR2 LQKENI. The junction had 5 bases not matched to a gene; V was cut back by 3 bases and J by 0 bases.

This receptor was taken from a man aged 60 to 69 with HTLV-1-associated myelopathy (HAM/TSP). Sequenced sample: PBMCs. This chain joins TRBV18 and TRBJ2-1; TRBD1 aligns across 7 bases. CDR3 DNA sequence: TGTGCCAGCTCACCTGACAGGGACAGCTCCTACAATGAGCAGTTCTTC. This codes for CASSPDRDSSYNEQFF. Supplemented by reference TRBV18 and TRBJ2-1, the full variable domain reads NAGVMQNPRHLVRRRGQEARLRCSPMKGHSHVYWYRQLPEEGLKFMVYLQKENIIDESGMPKERFSAEFPKEGPSILRIQQVVRGDSAAYFCASSPDRDSSYNEQFFGPGTRLTVL.